This is a list of T cell receptor beta chains from one sample in a study of blood T cell repertoires in COVID-19. Some clones are missing from TCRdb's copy, which holds only in-frame ones; the method was immunoSEQ multiplex PCR. This table holds about 62,000 clones, 75% to 90% found once. The specimen sequenced was peripheral blood. These receptors were obtained from a woman in her fifties or sixties with COVID-19, enrolled during active disease. Each CDR3 is given with its conserved first and last residue. D genes are given only for firm matches. Where a row states a size, it is once, few, many or the class of an expanded clone; other rows omit it.

v_gene	abundance	d_gene	j_gene	CDR3aa	CDR3nt
TRBV24-1	.	TRBD1	TRBJ2-7	CATSDPGTGAYEQYF	TGTGCCACCAGTGATCCCGGGACAGGGGCCTACGAGCAGTACTTC
TRBV18	.	TRBD2	TRBJ2-7	CASSPSLAGPYEQYF	TGTGCCAGCTCTCCAAGCCTAGCGGGACCCTACGAGCAGTACTTC
TRBV29-1	.	.	TRBJ1-1	CSVERTLSSTEAFF	TGCAGCGTTGAAAGAACCCTTAGTAGCACTGAAGCTTTCTTT
TRBV2	.	TRBD1	TRBJ2-7	CASSLQGNEQYF	TGTGCCAGCAGCCTACAGGGGAACGAGCAGTACTTC
TRBV30	.	.	TRBJ2-6	CAWGALPRAGANVLTF	TGTGCCTGGGGCGCCCTCCCCAGGGCTGGGGCCAACGTCCTGACTTTC
TRBV28	.	TRBD1	TRBJ1-4	CASILNRGLGEKLFF	TGTGCCAGCATCCTAAACAGGGGGCTAGGTGAAAAACTGTTTTTT
TRBV11-2	.	TRBD2	TRBJ2-5	CASSRRTSGIQETQYF	TGTGCCAGCAGCCGAAGGACTAGCGGGATACAAGAGACCCAGTACTTC
TRBV27	.	.	TRBJ2-5	CASSPRQTVQETQYF	TGTGCCAGCAGTCCACGACAGACGGTCCAAGAGACCCAGTACTTC
TRBV5-1	once	.	TRBJ1-1	CASSLNPELNTEAFF	TGCGCCAGCAGCTTGAATCCCGAGTTGAACACTGAAGCTTTCTTT
TRBV11-3	.	TRBD1	TRBJ1-1	CASSLTGTGTAFF	TGTGCCAGCAGCTTAACGGGGACAGGGACAGCTTTCTTT
TRBV7-2	once	.	TRBJ2-7	CASSSQGYDEQYF	TGTGCCAGCAGCTCACAGGGCTACGACGAGCAGTACTTC
TRBV5-1	.	.	TRBJ2-5	CASSLLGARLYQETQYF	TGCGCCAGCAGCTTATTGGGAGCGCGTTTGTACCAAGAGACCCAGTACTTC
TRBV7-9	.	.	TRBJ1-4	CASSLGGERNEKLFF	TGTGCCAGCAGCTTAGGGGGAGAAAGGAATGAAAAACTGTTTTTT
TRBV19	few	TRBD1	TRBJ2-7	CASSKRHGTAQDYEQYF	TGTGCCAGTAGTAAACGACACGGGACAGCACAAGACTACGAGCAGTACTTC
TRBV7-9	.	TRBD2	TRBJ2-2	CASSSRTSNTGELFF	TGTGCCAGCAGCTCCCGGACTAGTAACACCGGGGAGCTGTTTTTT
TRBV5-1	.	TRBD1	TRBJ1-3	CASSETGTGNTIYF	TGCGCCAGCAGCGAGACAGGGACCGGAAACACCATATATTTT
TRBV20-1	.	.	TRBJ2-7	CSARREYEQYF	TGCAGTGCTAGGCGTGAGTACGAGCAGTACTTC
TRBV7-2	.	TRBD1	TRBJ1-5	CASSFVTGGGRQPQHF	TGTGCCAGCAGCTTCGTGACAGGGGGCGGAAGGCAGCCCCAGCATTTT
TRBV4-3	.	.	TRBJ2-2	CASSQVLSGELFF	TGCGCCAGCAGCCAAGTGTTGAGCGGGGAGCTGTTTTTT
TRBV7-9	.	TRBD1	TRBJ1-4	CASSLWQGATNEKLFF	TGTGCCAGCAGCTTATGGCAGGGGGCAACTAATGAAAAACTGTTTTTT
TRBV14	.	.	TRBJ2-2	CASSQRRELFF	TGTGCCAGCAGCCAGAGGAGGGAGCTGTTTTTT
TRBV5-1	.	TRBD1	TRBJ2-7	CASSGTGGDYEQYF	TGCGCCAGCAGCGGGACAGGGGGCGACTACGAGCAGTACTTC
TRBV29-1	once	.	TRBJ1-2	CSAMDSIYGYTF	TGCAGCGCAATGGACAGTATCTATGGCTACACCTTC
TRBV15	few	.	TRBJ1-2	CATSSGQGPRVGYTF	TGTGCCACCAGCAGTGGCCAGGGTCCAAGAGTCGGCTACACCTTC
TRBV24-1	.	TRBD1	TRBJ2-6	CATSDSSGTVFSGANVLTF	TGTGCCACCAGTGATTCTTCCGGGACAGTATTCTCTGGGGCCAACGTCCTGACTTTC
TRBV27	once	TRBD1	TRBJ1-2	CASSLGQGVNYGYTF	TGTGCCAGCAGTTTAGGGCAGGGGGTTAACTATGGCTACACCTTC
TRBV6-2/TRBV6-3	.	.	TRBJ2-1	CASSYRQGTYNEQFF	TGTGCCAGCAGTTACAGGCAGGGGACCTACAATGAGCAGTTCTTC
TRBV25-1	.	TRBD1	TRBJ2-3	CASSESDRVITDTQYF	TGTGCCAGCAGTGAATCCGACAGGGTTATCACAGATACGCAGTATTTT
TRBV19	.	.	TRBJ2-3	CASSFTGRTDTQYF	TGTGCCAGTAGTTTTACAGGCCGCACAGATACGCAGTATTTT
TRBV6-6	.	TRBD1	TRBJ2-3	CASSSDSQGPTDTQYF	TGTGCCAGCAGTTCTGATTCACAGGGGCCGACAGATACGCAGTATTTT
TRBV9	.	.	TRBJ1-6	CASSKETGRPDSPLHF	TGTGCCAGCAGCAAAGAGACAGGACGGCCGGATTCACCCCTCCACTTT
TRBV30	.	.	TRBJ2-7	CAWKRPGPHEQYF	TGTGCCTGGAAAAGGCCAGGGCCGCACGAGCAGTACTTC
TRBV23-1	.	.	TRBJ1-2	CASSQEDNYGYTF	TGCGCCAGCAGTCAGGAGGATAACTATGGCTACACCTTC